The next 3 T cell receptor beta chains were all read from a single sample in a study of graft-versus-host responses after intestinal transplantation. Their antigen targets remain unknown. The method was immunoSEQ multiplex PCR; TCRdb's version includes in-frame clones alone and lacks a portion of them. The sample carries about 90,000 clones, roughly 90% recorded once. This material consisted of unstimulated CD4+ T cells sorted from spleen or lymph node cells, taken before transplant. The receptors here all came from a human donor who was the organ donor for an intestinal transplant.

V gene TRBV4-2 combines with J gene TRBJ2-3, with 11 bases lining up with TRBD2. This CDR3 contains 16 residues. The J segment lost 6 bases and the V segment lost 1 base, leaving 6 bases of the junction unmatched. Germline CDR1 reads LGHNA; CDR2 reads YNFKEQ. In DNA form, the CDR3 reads TGTGCCAGCAGCCAAGTGCAAGCTAGCGGGGGGGATACGCAGTATTTT. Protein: CASSQVQASGGDTQYF.

Here the CDR3 DNA reads TGTGCCAGCTCACCACCTACAGGGATCTATGGCTACACCTTC. This gives the protein CASSPPTGIYGYTF. The chain joins TRBV18 to TRBJ1-2, with a tentative D call TRBD1 (6 bases). The CDR3 sequence is 14 residues long. Trimming cost V 0 bases and J 4 bases, with 9 bases left between them. The germline gives CDR1 KGHSH, CDR2 LQKENI.

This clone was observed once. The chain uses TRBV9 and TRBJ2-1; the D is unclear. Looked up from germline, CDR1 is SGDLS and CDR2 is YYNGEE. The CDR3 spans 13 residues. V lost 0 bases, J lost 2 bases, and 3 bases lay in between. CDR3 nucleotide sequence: TGTGCCAGCAGCGTAGCCACCTACAATGAGCAGTTCTTC. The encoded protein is CASSVATYNEQFF.